The following is a T cell receptor beta chain sequence with its context. Its antigen is as yet unknown. Profiled with immunoSEQ multiplex PCR; TCRdb holds only in-frame clones, not every one. Altogether about 160,000 clones are present, approximately 91% being singletons, with the ten largest covering 3%. The CDR3 is 12 residues long. Per germline, CDR1 SQVTM and CDR2 ANQGSEA. The V end lost 5 bases, the J end lost 0 bases, and 8 bases lay between the germline ends. These data are taken from a study of cytotoxic CD8 clonotypes in ibrutinib-treated CLL. Points from the study as a whole: At baseline, clonality was higher than in age-matched healthy donors and correlated with CD8+ counts.

The sequencing used PBMCs, collected at disease progression, from a patient treated with ibrutinib. V usage is TRBV29-1 and J usage is TRBJ2-7; D is undetermined. This receptor was identified in a human donor with chronic lymphocytic leukemia. The CDR3 reads CSVQKSSYEQYF. The CDR3 DNA reads TGCAGCGTTCAGAAAAGCTCCTACGAGCAGTACTTC.